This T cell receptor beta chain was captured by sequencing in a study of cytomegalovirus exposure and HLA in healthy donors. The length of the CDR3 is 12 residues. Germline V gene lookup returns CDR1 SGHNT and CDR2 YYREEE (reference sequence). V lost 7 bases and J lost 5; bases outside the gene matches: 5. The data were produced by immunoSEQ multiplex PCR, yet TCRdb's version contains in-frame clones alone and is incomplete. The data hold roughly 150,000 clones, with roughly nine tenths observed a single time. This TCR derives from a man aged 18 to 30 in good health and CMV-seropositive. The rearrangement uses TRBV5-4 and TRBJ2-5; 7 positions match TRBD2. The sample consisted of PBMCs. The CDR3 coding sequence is TGTGCCAGCGGCGGGAGTGTCGAGACCCAGTACTTC. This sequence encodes CASGGSVETQYF.